This entry features one TCR beta chain sequence. Deletions cut 6 bases from V and 6 bases from J, with 21 bases between. The CDR3 covers 15 residues. Germline values: CDR1 LGHDT, CDR2 YNNKEL (reference sequence). These data are taken from a study of blood T cell repertoires in COVID-19. Across the study: COVID-19 samples, acute and convalescent, were from the United States, Italy and Spain. Nucleic acid was either cDNA or gDNA, and it came from T cells, B-cell-depleted T cells, or PBMCs.

As processed by the authors: For nucleated cells, counts were estimated from reference gene primer amplification. Assay used: immunoSEQ multiplex PCR; TCRdb lists only in-frame clones, some missing. V and J calls and clone size are as listed in that table; D and trimming were resolved from the DNA. The data show under 200,000 clones, with over 80% seen just once and roughly 9.5% held by the top ten. The TCR sequence derives from a woman older than 75 with active or convalescent COVID-19. The specimen was peripheral blood. The chain couples TRBV3-1 (or the pseudogene TRBV3-2) to TRBJ2-7; D call uncertain. Written as DNA, the CDR3 is TGTGCCAGCAGTCAAACCCCTGGAGCTGGTTTCGAGCAGTACTTC. Amino acid sequence: CASSQTPGAGFEQYF.